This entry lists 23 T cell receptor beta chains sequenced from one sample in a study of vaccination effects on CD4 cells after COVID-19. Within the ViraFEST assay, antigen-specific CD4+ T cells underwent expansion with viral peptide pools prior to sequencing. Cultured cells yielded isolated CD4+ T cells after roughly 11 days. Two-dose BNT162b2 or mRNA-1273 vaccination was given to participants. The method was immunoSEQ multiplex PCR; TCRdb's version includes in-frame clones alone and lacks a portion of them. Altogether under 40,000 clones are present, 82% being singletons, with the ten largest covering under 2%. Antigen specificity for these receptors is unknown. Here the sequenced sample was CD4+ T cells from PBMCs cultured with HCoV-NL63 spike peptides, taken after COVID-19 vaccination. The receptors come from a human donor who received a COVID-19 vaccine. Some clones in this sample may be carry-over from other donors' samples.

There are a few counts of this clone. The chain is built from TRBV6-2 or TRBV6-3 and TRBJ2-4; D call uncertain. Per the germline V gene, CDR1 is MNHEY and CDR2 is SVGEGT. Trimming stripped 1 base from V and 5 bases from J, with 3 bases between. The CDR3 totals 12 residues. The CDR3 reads CASSYWENIQYF. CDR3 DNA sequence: TGTGCCAGCAGTTACTGGGAAAACATTCAGTACTTC.

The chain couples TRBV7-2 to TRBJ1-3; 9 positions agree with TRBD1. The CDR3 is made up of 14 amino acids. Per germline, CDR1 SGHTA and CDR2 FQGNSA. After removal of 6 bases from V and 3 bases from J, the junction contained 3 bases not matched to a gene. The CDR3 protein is CASSTGGGGNTIYF. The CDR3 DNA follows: TGTGCCAGCAGTACAGGGGGCGGTGGAAACACCATATATTTT.

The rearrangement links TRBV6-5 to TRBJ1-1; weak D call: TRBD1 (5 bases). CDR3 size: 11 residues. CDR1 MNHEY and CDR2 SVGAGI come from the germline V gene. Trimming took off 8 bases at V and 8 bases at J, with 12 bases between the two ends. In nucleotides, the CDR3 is TGTGCCAGCTTTCGACAGAGAGAAGCTTTCTTT. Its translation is CASFRQREAFF.

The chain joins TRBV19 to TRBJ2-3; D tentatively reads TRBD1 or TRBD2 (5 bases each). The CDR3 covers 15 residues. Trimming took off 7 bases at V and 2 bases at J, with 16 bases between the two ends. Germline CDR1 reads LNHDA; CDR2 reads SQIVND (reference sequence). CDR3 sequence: CASNLVGRATDTQYF. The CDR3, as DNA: TGTGCCAGTAATCTCGTGGGGCGGGCCACAGATACGCAGTATTTT.

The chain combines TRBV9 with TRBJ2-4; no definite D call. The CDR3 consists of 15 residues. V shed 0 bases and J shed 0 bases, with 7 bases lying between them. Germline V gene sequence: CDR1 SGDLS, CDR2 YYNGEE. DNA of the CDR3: TGTGCCAGCAGCGTAGGGACCCTAGCCAAAAACATTCAGTACTTC. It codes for CASSVGTLAKNIQYF. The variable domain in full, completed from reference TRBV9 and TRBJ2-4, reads DSGVTQTPKHLITATGQRVTLRCSPRSGDLSVYWYQQSLDQGLQFLIQYYNGEERAKGNILERFSAQQFPDLHSELNLSSLELGDSALYFCASSVGTLAKNIQYFGAGTRLSVL.

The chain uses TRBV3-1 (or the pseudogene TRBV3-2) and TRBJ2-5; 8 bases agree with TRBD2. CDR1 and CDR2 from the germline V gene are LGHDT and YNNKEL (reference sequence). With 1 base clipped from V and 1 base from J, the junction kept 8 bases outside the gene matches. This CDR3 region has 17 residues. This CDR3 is CASSQGQMSGSQETQYF. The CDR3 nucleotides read TGTGCCAGCAGCCAAGGGCAGATGAGCGGGAGCCAAGAGACCCAGTACTTC.

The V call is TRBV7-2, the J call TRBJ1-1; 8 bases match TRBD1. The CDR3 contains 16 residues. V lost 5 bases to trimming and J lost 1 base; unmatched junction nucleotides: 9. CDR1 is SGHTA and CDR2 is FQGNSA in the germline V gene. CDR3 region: CASSPRRTGTNTEAFF. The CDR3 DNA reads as TGTGCCAGCAGCCCAAGGCGGACAGGGACGAACACTGAAGCTTTCTTT.

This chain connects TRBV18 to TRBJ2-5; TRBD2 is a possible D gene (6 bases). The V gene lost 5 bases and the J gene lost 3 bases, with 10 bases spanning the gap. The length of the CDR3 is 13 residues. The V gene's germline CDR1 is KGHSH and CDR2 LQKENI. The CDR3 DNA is TGTGCCAGCTCATTGGGACTCAAAGAGACCCAGTACTTC. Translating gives CASSLGLKETQYF.

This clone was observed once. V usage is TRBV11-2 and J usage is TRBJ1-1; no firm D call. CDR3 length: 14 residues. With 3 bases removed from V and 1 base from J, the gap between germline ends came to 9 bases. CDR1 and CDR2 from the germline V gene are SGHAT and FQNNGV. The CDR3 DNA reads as TGTGCCAGCAGCTTTCGAGGGCAGAACACTGAAGCTTTCTTT. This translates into CASSFRGQNTEAFF.

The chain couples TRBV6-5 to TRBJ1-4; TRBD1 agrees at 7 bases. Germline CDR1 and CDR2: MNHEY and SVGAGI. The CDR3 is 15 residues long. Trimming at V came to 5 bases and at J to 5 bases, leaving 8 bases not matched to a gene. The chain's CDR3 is CASSRGDRLNEKLFF. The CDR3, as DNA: TGTGCCAGCAGTCGGGGGGACAGATTGAATGAAAAACTGTTTTTT.

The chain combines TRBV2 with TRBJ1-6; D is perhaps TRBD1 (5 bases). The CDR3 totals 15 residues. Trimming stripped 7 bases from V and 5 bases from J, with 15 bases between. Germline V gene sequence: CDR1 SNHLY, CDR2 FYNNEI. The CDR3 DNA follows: TGTGCCAGCACCTTCGGGGGGACCAATAATTCACCCCTCCACTTT. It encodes CASTFGGTNNSPLHF. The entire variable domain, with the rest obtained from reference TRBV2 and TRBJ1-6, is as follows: EPEVTQTPSHQVTQMGQEVILRCVPISNHLYFYWYRQILGQKVEFLVSFYNNEISEKSEIFDDQFSVERPDGSNFTLKIRSTKLEDSAMYFCASTFGGTNNSPLHFGNGTRLTVT.

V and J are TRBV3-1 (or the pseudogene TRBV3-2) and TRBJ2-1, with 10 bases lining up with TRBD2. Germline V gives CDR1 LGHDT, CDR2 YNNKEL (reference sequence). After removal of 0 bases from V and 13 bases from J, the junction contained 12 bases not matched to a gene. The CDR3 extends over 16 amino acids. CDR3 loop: CASSQDWAGLAGDQFF. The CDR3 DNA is TGTGCCAGCAGCCAAGATTGGGCCGGCCTAGCGGGGGATCAGTTCTTC.

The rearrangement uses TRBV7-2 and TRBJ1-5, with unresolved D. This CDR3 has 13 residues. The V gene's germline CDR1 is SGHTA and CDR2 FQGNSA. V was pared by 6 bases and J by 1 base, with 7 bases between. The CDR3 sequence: CASSQMSNQPQHF. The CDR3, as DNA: TGTGCCAGCAGTCAGATGAGCAATCAGCCCCAGCATTTT.

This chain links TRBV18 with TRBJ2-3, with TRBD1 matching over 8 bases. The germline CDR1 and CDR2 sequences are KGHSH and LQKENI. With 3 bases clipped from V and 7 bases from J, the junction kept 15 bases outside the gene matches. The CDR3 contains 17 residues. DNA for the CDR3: TGTGCCAGCTCACCCCGACAGGGGCCCCCTGTCTCCTATACGCAGTATTTT. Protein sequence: CASSPRQGPPVSYTQYF. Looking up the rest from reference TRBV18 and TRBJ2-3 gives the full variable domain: NAGVMQNPRHLVRRRGQEARLRCSPMKGHSHVYWYRQLPEEGLKFMVYLQKENIIDESGMPKERFSAEFPKEGPSILRIQQVVRGDSAAYFCASSPRQGPPVSYTQYFGPGTRLTVL.

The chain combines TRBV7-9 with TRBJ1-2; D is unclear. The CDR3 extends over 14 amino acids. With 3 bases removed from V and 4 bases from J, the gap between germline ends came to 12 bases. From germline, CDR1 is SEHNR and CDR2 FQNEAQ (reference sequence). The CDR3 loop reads CASSLAGPSYGYTF. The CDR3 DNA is TGTGCCAGCAGCTTGGCGGGCCCAAGCTATGGCTACACCTTC. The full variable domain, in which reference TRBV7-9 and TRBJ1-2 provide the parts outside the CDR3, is DTGVSQNPRHKITKRGQNVTFRCDPISEHNRLYWYRQTLGQGPEFLTYFQNEAQLEKSRLLSDRFSAERPKGSFSTLEIQRTEQGDSAMYLCASSLAGPSYGYTFGSGTRLTVV.

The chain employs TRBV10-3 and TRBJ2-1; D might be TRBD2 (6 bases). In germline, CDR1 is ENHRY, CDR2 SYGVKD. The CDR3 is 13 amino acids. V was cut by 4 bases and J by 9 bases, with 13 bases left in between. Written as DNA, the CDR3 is TGTGCCATCAGTGGTGCTAGCGAAGGTGAGCAGTTCTTC. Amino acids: CAISGASEGEQFF.

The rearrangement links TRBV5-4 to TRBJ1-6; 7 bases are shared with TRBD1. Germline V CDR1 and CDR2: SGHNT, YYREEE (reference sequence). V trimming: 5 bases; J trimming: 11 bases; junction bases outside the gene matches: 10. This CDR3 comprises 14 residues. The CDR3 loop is CASRPGTEETPLHF. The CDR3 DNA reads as TGTGCCAGCAGGCCCGGGACAGAGGAAACACCCCTCCACTTT.

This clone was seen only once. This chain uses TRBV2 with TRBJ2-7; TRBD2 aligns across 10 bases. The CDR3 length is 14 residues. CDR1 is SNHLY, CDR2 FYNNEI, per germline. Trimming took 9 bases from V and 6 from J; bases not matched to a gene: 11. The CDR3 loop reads CASAGGGLAAEQYV. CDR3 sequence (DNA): TGTGCCAGTGCAGGGGGCGGACTAGCGGCCGAGCAGTACGTC.

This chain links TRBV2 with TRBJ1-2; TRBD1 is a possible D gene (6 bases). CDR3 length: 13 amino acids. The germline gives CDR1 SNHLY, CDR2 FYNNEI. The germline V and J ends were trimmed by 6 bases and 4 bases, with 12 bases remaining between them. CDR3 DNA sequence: TGTGCCAGCAGGCCTCAGGGGTCCTATGGCTACACCTTC. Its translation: CASRPQGSYGYTF.

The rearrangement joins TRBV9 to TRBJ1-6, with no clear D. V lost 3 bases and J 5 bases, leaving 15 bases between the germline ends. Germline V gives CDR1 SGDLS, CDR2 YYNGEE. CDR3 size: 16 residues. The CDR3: CASSAGLSGDNSPLHF. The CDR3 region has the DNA TGTGCCAGCAGCGCGGGGTTGTCAGGCGATAATTCACCCCTCCACTTT.

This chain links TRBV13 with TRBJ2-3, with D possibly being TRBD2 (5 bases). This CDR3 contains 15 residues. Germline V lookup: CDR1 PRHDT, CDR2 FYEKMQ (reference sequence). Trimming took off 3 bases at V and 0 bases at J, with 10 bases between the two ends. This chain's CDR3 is CASSFNPGSTDTQYF. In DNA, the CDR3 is TGTGCCAGCAGCTTTAATCCGGGGAGCACAGATACGCAGTATTTT.

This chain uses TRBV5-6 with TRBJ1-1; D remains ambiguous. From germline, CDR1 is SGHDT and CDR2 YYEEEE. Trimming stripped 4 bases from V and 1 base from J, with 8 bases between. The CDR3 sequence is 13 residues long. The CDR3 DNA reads TGTGCCAGCAGCGAACAGTGGAACACTGAAGCTTTCTTT. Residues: CASSEQWNTEAFF.

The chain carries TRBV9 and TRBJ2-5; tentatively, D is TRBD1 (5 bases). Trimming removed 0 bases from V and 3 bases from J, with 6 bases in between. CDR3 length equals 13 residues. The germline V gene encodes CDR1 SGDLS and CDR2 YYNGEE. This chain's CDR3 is CASSVGREETQYF. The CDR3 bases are TGTGCCAGCAGCGTAGGCAGGGAAGAGACCCAGTACTTC.